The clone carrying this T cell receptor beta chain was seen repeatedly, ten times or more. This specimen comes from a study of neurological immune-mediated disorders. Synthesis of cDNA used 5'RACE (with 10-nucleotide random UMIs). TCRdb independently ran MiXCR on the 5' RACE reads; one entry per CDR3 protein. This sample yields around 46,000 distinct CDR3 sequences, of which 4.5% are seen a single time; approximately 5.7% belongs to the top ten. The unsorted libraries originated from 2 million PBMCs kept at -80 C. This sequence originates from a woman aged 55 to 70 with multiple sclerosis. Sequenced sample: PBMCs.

The CDR3 nucleotides read TGTGCCAGCAGCCAAGATTTGGGACAGGGGCCCTACGAGCAGTACTTC. Amino acid sequence: CASSQDLGQGPYEQYF. V and J are TRBV4-2 and TRBJ2-7; the match to TRBD1 covers 10 bases. The V and J ends lost 0 bases and 2 bases, in that order; junction bases with no gene match: 4. This CDR3 region has 16 residues. From germline, CDR1 is LGHNA and CDR2 YNFKEQ.